The clone carrying this TCR beta chain was seen only a few times. The protocol was immunoSEQ multiplex PCR, while the TCRdb copy is restricted to in-frame clones and leaves out a portion. Of a few hundred thousand clones in the sample, 75% to 90% were seen once. Cohort placement rested on clinical history that participants reported themselves. The J segment lost 4 bases and the V segment lost 4 bases, leaving 28 bases of the junction unmatched. Germline V CDR1 and CDR2: SGHDN, FVKESK. This CDR3 is built from 22 residues. These data belong to a study of blood T cell repertoires in COVID-19. Background on the study: The analysed material was cDNA or gDNA that came from T cells, B-cell-depleted T cells, or PBMCs.

This sequence was found in a woman aged 45-60 years who had recovered from COVID-19. This sequence joins TRBV14 and TRBJ2-3; 8 nucleotides match TRBD2. Input material: PBMCs or T cells enriched from blood (not recorded which). Here the CDR3 DNA reads TGTGCCAGCAGCCCCGCCGTTCGTTCCCAGCGGGGGCCAAGAGACTCTCCAGATACGCAGTATTTT. Encoded protein: CASSPAVRSQRGPRDSPDTQYF.